These T cell receptor beta chains were read from a single sample in a study of T-cell reconstitution after alpha-beta-depleted transplantation in children. TCRdb itself ran the PCR reads through MiXCR, one entry per CDR3 protein. Of around 800,000 distinct CDR3 sequences listed, approximately 15% are singletons. The input for sequencing was PBMCs, mostly from graft donor cells, taken 360 days after TCRalphabeta/CD19-depleted stem cell transplant. The receptors were gathered from a male patient under 18 who had a stem cell transplant for acute lymphoblastic leukemia, so the T cells may come from the graft donor. Each CDR3 is given with its conserved first and last residue. The order of the fields is CDR3 DNA, CDR3 protein, J gene, V gene, D gene, clone size. A D gene is named only where the DNA matches it firmly. Clone size is stated in some rows and not others, as once, few, many or a class when expanded.

CDR3nt: TGTGCCAGCAGGAGGACAGTTCCGTCCTACGAGCAGTACTTC
CDR3aa: CASRRTVPSYEQYF
j_gene: TRBJ2-7
v_gene: TRBV12-3/TRBV12-4
d_gene: NA
abundance: few

CDR3nt: TGTGCCAGCAGCCCCCCTAGCGGGACGGCGCAAGAGACCCAGTACTTC
CDR3aa: CASSPPSGTAQETQYF
j_gene: TRBJ2-5
v_gene: TRBV12-3/TRBV12-4
d_gene: TRBD2
abundance: few

CDR3nt: TGTGCCAGCAGGCCGGGACTTAGCTATCAGCCCCAGCATTTT
CDR3aa: CASRPGLSYQPQHF
j_gene: TRBJ1-5
v_gene: TRBV6-1
d_gene: NA
abundance: once

CDR3nt: TGTGCCAGCAGCGTAGCACTTGCGGGCAGGGATGAGCAGTTCTTC
CDR3aa: CASSVALAGRDEQFF
j_gene: TRBJ2-1
v_gene: TRBV9
d_gene: NA
abundance: NA

CDR3nt: TGTGCCAGCAGCCAAGATCGGACGATAGCCAAAAACATTCAGTACTTC
CDR3aa: CASSQDRTIAKNIQYF
j_gene: TRBJ2-4
v_gene: TRBV3-1
d_gene: NA
abundance: few

CDR3nt: TGTGCCAGCTCACCACTTAATTTCCCCGGCTTTTACGAGCAGTACTTC
CDR3aa: CASSPLNFPGFYEQYF
j_gene: TRBJ2-7
v_gene: TRBV18
d_gene: NA
abundance: NA

CDR3nt: TGTGCCACCAAGACAGGTATAGCCTACAATGAGCAGTTCTTC
CDR3aa: CATKTGIAYNEQFF
j_gene: TRBJ2-1
v_gene: TRBV15
d_gene: NA
abundance: many

CDR3nt: TGTGCCAGCAGCTTAAAGCAGGGGGGCGGAACCACAGATACGCAGTATTTT
CDR3aa: CASSLKQGGGTTDTQYF
j_gene: TRBJ2-3
v_gene: TRBV7-8
d_gene: NA
abundance: few

CDR3nt: TGTGCCAGCAGTGTGAGGGGGGGAGAGACCCAGTACTTC
CDR3aa: CASSVRGGETQYF
j_gene: TRBJ2-5
v_gene: TRBV2
d_gene: NA
abundance: many

CDR3nt: TGTGCCAGCAGCTTAGTTAGTGGGACTGAGCAGTTCTTC
CDR3aa: CASSLVSGTEQFF
j_gene: TRBJ2-1
v_gene: TRBV11-2
d_gene: NA
abundance: NA

CDR3nt: TGTGCCAGCAGTTATAGTGGGACCGGGGAGCTGTTTTTT
CDR3aa: CASSYSGTGELFF
j_gene: TRBJ2-2
v_gene: TRBV6-6
d_gene: NA
abundance: many

CDR3nt: TGTGCCAGCAGTTCGCCAGGGGGAAGTCGGGAAAAACTGTTTTTT
CDR3aa: CASSSPGGSREKLFF
j_gene: TRBJ1-4
v_gene: TRBV12-3/TRBV12-4
d_gene: TRBD1
abundance: few

CDR3nt: TGCAGCGTTGTAAGATCGTATTCGCGGGTGAACACTGAAGCTTTCTTT
CDR3aa: CSVVRSYSRVNTEAFF
j_gene: TRBJ1-1
v_gene: TRBV29-1
d_gene: NA
abundance: NA

CDR3nt: TGTGCCAGCAGCTTAGGGGGGGCGGGAAGGTCCTACAATGAGCAGTTCTTC
CDR3aa: CASSLGGAGRSYNEQFF
j_gene: TRBJ2-1
v_gene: TRBV7-2
d_gene: NA
abundance: NA

CDR3nt: TGCGCCAGCAGCTTGTGGGACCCCGTCTATGGCTACACCTTC
CDR3aa: CASSLWDPVYGYTF
j_gene: TRBJ1-2
v_gene: TRBV5-1
d_gene: NA
abundance: NA

CDR3nt: TGTGCCAGCAGCCCGCATCCCGACAGGACGACCTACGAGCAGTACTTC
CDR3aa: CASSPHPDRTTYEQYF
j_gene: TRBJ2-7
v_gene: TRBV7-6
d_gene: NA
abundance: NA

CDR3nt: TGTGCCAGTAGTACCCTAGCGGGGTACTCCTACGAGCAGTACTTC
CDR3aa: CASSTLAGYSYEQYF
j_gene: TRBJ2-7
v_gene: TRBV19
d_gene: TRBD2
abundance: few

CDR3nt: TGCAGCGTTGATGTGGGACAAAAACGGGACATTCAGTACTTC
CDR3aa: CSVDVGQKRDIQYF
j_gene: TRBJ2-4
v_gene: TRBV29-1
d_gene: NA
abundance: NA

CDR3nt: TGTGCCAGCAGCTTATGGACAGGGACCTCTGGAAACACCATATATTTT
CDR3aa: CASSLWTGTSGNTIYF
j_gene: TRBJ1-3
v_gene: TRBV11-1
d_gene: TRBD1
abundance: few

CDR3nt: TGTGCCAGCAGCTTCGGTGGGATGAGTGAAGCTTTCTTT
CDR3aa: CASSFGGMSEAFF
j_gene: TRBJ1-1
v_gene: TRBV7-9
d_gene: NA
abundance: many

CDR3nt: TGTGCCAGCAGCCCACTAGCGATCGCCTACGAGCAGTACTTC
CDR3aa: CASSPLAIAYEQYF
j_gene: TRBJ2-7
v_gene: TRBV11-2
d_gene: TRBD2
abundance: few

CDR3nt: TGCGCCAGCAGCTCGACTAGCGGGAGAAGGGGCACCTACGAGCAGTACTTC
CDR3aa: CASSSTSGRRGTYEQYF
j_gene: TRBJ2-7
v_gene: TRBV5-1
d_gene: TRBD2
abundance: NA

CDR3nt: TGCGCCAGCAGCTTGGACAGGGGCCCGGATACGCAGTATTTT
CDR3aa: CASSLDRGPDTQYF
j_gene: TRBJ2-3
v_gene: TRBV5-1
d_gene: TRBD1
abundance: many

CDR3nt: TGTGCCAGCAGGGAGGCTGGGGCCAACGTCCTGACTTTC
CDR3aa: CASREAGANVLTF
j_gene: TRBJ2-6
v_gene: TRBV5-5
d_gene: NA
abundance: few

CDR3nt: TGTGCCAGCATCCAAGGGGGGGGGAACACTGAAGCTTTCTTT
CDR3aa: CASIQGGGNTEAFF
j_gene: TRBJ1-1
v_gene: TRBV11-2
d_gene: NA
abundance: many

CDR3nt: TGCAGTGCTAGTCAAGGACAGGGGGTCAATGAGCAGTTCTTC
CDR3aa: CSASQGQGVNEQFF
j_gene: TRBJ2-1
v_gene: TRBV20-1
d_gene: TRBD1
abundance: few

CDR3nt: TGTGCCAGCAGCACTAGCGGGGCCCCCTACAATGAGCAGTTCTTC
CDR3aa: CASSTSGAPYNEQFF
j_gene: TRBJ2-1
v_gene: TRBV9
d_gene: TRBD2
abundance: many

CDR3nt: TGTGCCAGCAGTCCTGTGCAGGCGGGCCTCACTGAAGCTTTCTTT
CDR3aa: CASSPVQAGLTEAFF
j_gene: TRBJ1-1
v_gene: TRBV27
d_gene: NA
abundance: NA

CDR3nt: TGCGCCAGCAGTGAGCCTAGCGGGACTCAAGAGACCCAGTACTTC
CDR3aa: CASSEPSGTQETQYF
j_gene: TRBJ2-5
v_gene: TRBV10-2
d_gene: TRBD2
abundance: few

CDR3nt: TGTGCCAGCAGCCCACTAGCGGGAGAAGGCACAGATACGCAGTATTTT
CDR3aa: CASSPLAGEGTDTQYF
j_gene: TRBJ2-3
v_gene: TRBV4-2
d_gene: TRBD2
abundance: few

CDR3nt: TGCAGTGCTAGTTTGGCTGGCACAGATACGCAGTATTTT
CDR3aa: CSASLAGTDTQYF
j_gene: TRBJ2-3
v_gene: TRBV20-1
d_gene: NA
abundance: few

CDR3nt: TGTGCCAGCAGCTCCATTGATACGCAGTATTTT
CDR3aa: CASSSIDTQYF
j_gene: TRBJ2-3
v_gene: TRBV7-9
d_gene: NA
abundance: few

CDR3nt: TGTGCCAGCACCCACCTGGGCGGAGGGTCCGGGGAGCTGTTTTTT
CDR3aa: CASTHLGGGSGELFF
j_gene: TRBJ2-2
v_gene: TRBV12-3/TRBV12-4
d_gene: NA
abundance: many

CDR3nt: TGTGCCATCAGAGATCCGTCAATGGGACGGGAGGGCCTTAAGGTTAAGCAGTACTTC
CDR3aa: CAIRDPSMGREGLKVKQYF
j_gene: TRBJ2-7
v_gene: TRBV10-3
d_gene: TRBD2
abundance: few

CDR3nt: TGTGCCAGCAGCGTAGAAGGGGGGATCTCCTACAATGAGCAGTTCTTC
CDR3aa: CASSVEGGISYNEQFF
j_gene: TRBJ2-1
v_gene: TRBV9
d_gene: NA
abundance: NA

CDR3nt: TGTGCCAGCAGTTTCTGGCGGGACACCGGGGAGCTGTTTTTT
CDR3aa: CASSFWRDTGELFF
j_gene: TRBJ2-2
v_gene: TRBV12-3/TRBV12-4
d_gene: NA
abundance: NA

CDR3nt: TGCGCCAGCAGCCGCGGGACACCGAACACCGGGGAGCTGTTTTTT
CDR3aa: CASSRGTPNTGELFF
j_gene: TRBJ2-2
v_gene: TRBV5-1
d_gene: NA
abundance: few

CDR3nt: TGTGCCAGCAGTTCCACCCTAGGGGCCCGATTCTACAATGAGCAGTTCTTC
CDR3aa: CASSSTLGARFYNEQFF
j_gene: TRBJ2-1
v_gene: TRBV27
d_gene: NA
abundance: once

CDR3nt: TGCAGCGTGACCCACGGCGGGTACCAAGAGACCCAGTACTTC
CDR3aa: CSVTHGGYQETQYF
j_gene: TRBJ2-5
v_gene: TRBV29-1
d_gene: NA
abundance: NA

CDR3nt: TGTGCCACCAGTGATTTGGCGGGAGGCGATATAGAGACCCAGTACTTC
CDR3aa: CATSDLAGGDIETQYF
j_gene: TRBJ2-5
v_gene: TRBV24-1
d_gene: TRBD2
abundance: few

CDR3nt: TGTGCCAGCAGTTTGGCGGCGACCGAAAAACTGTTTTTT
CDR3aa: CASSLAATEKLFF
j_gene: TRBJ1-4
v_gene: TRBV12-3/TRBV12-4
d_gene: NA
abundance: many

CDR3nt: TGCGCCAGCAGCCAAGCTGGGACAGGGTATGGCGAGCAGTACTTC
CDR3aa: CASSQAGTGYGEQYF
j_gene: TRBJ2-7
v_gene: TRBV4-1
d_gene: TRBD1
abundance: NA

CDR3nt: TGTGCCAGCAGCTTAGGTCAGGAGCCCTCCTACGAGCAGTACTTC
CDR3aa: CASSLGQEPSYEQYF
j_gene: TRBJ2-7
v_gene: TRBV7-3
d_gene: NA
abundance: few